The clone carrying this T cell receptor (beta chain) was observed at least ten times. Its antigen is currently unknown. The data stem from a study of prognosis after radiotherapy for stage I lung cancer. The overall study: The tumors were adenocarcinoma in eleven to twelve patients (squamous cell carcinoma in roughly 7). Study-wide findings and caveats: The study found lower Shannon entropy after stereotactic body radiation therapy in patients who developed distant metastases.

TCR beta CDR3 amplification from genomic DNA was performed by two-round multiplex PCR. For every TRBV and TRBJ gene, a specific primer was used in first-round PCR. TCRdb re-called the multiplex PCR reads through MiXCR, storing one row per CDR3 protein. The top ten clones hold 62% of a sample with 20,000 to 25,000 distinct CDR3 sequences, 35% to 40% of them seen once. CDR3 length: 15 amino acids. Germline V gene lookup returns CDR1 SGDLS and CDR2 YYNGEE. The J segment lost 6 bases and the V segment lost 6 bases, leaving 8 bases of the junction unmatched. This material consisted of PBMCs, taken before or after stereotactic body radiation therapy (not recorded which). This sequence joins TRBV9 and TRBJ2-1; 11 positions agree with TRBD2. The origin of this receptor is a donor aged 50 or older with non-small cell lung cancer. The chain's CDR3 is CASTSGLAARNEQFF. The CDR3 region has the DNA TGTGCCAGCACCTCGGGACTAGCGGCCCGCAATGAGCAGTTCTTC.